This is a list of T cell receptor beta chains from one sample in a study of graft-versus-host responses after intestinal transplantation. Sequenced by immunoSEQ multiplex PCR; TCRdb stores in-frame clones only, minus some. The sample includes 90,000 to 130,000 clones, approximately 93% of them seen just once. No antigen has been identified for these receptors. Sequences were derived from unstimulated CD8+ T cells sorted from spleen or lymph node cells, sampled before transplant. The receptors stem from a human donor who was the organ donor for an intestinal transplant. CDR3s include the opening cysteine and the closing phenylalanine or tryptophan. A D gene is named only where the DNA matches it firmly. Only some rows state a clone size, as once, few, many or a class for expanded clones.

d_gene: NA; abundance: NA; v_gene: TRBV14; j_gene: TRBJ2-7; CDR3aa: CASSQRLIGNEQYF; CDR3nt: TGTGCCAGCAGCCAAAGACTAATCGGGAACGAGCAGTACTTC
d_gene: NA; abundance: NA; v_gene: TRBV27; j_gene: TRBJ2-2; CDR3aa: CASSSLQGGWTGELFF; CDR3nt: TGTGCCAGCAGTTCCTTACAGGGAGGGTGGACCGGGGAGCTGTTTTTT
d_gene: NA; abundance: NA; v_gene: TRBV18; j_gene: TRBJ2-1; CDR3aa: CASSPPAGANEQFF; CDR3nt: TGTGCCAGCTCACCACCTGCGGGGGCCAATGAGCAGTTCTTC
d_gene: NA; abundance: NA; v_gene: TRBV5-6; j_gene: TRBJ2-7; CDR3aa: CASSSYSYEQYF; CDR3nt: TGTGCCAGCAGCTCATATAGCTACGAGCAGTACTTC
d_gene: NA; abundance: NA; v_gene: TRBV6-1; j_gene: TRBJ2-7; CDR3aa: CASEGSGASYEQYF; CDR3nt: TGTGCCAGCGAGGGTAGCGGCGCCTCCTACGAGCAGTACTTC
d_gene: NA; abundance: once; v_gene: TRBV30; j_gene: TRBJ1-1; CDR3aa: CAWRTGMNTEAFF; CDR3nt: TGTGCCTGGAGAACAGGGATGAACACTGAAGCTTTCTTT
d_gene: TRBD1; abundance: NA; v_gene: TRBV4-1; j_gene: TRBJ2-3; CDR3aa: CASRSTGNSDTQYF; CDR3nt: TGCGCCAGCAGGTCGACAGGGAATTCAGATACGCAGTATTTT
d_gene: NA; abundance: NA; v_gene: TRBV4-1; j_gene: TRBJ2-1; CDR3aa: CASSPYMVAVSYNEQFF; CDR3nt: TGCGCCAGCAGCCCGTACATGGTTGCGGTTTCCTACAATGAGCAGTTCTTC
d_gene: TRBD1; abundance: NA; v_gene: TRBV11-2; j_gene: TRBJ2-7; CDR3aa: CASSPGQGYEQYF; CDR3nt: TGTGCCAGCAGCCCGGGACAGGGCTACGAGCAGTACTTC
d_gene: NA; abundance: NA; v_gene: TRBV7-2; j_gene: TRBJ2-7; CDR3aa: CASSLGTGGGYEQYF; CDR3nt: TGTGCCAGCAGCTTAGGCACAGGGGGAGGGTACGAGCAGTACTTC
d_gene: NA; abundance: NA; v_gene: TRBV4-1; j_gene: TRBJ2-7; CDR3aa: CASSQEMGGAGYEQYF; CDR3nt: TGCGCCAGCAGCCAGGAAATGGGGGGGGCGGGTTACGAGCAGTACTTC
d_gene: TRBD2; abundance: NA; v_gene: TRBV4-1; j_gene: TRBJ2-7; CDR3aa: CASSQNSGRYEQYF; CDR3nt: TGCGCCAGCAGCCAGAATAGCGGGAGGTACGAGCAGTACTTC
d_gene: NA; abundance: NA; v_gene: TRBV5-5; j_gene: TRBJ2-5; CDR3aa: CASSLRHGPPETQYF; CDR3nt: TGTGCCAGCAGCTTGCGGCACGGACCACCAGAGACCCAGTACTTC
d_gene: NA; abundance: NA; v_gene: TRBV4-1; j_gene: TRBJ1-4; CDR3aa: CASSQDPTGNEKLFF; CDR3nt: TGCGCCAGCAGCCAAGACCCGACAGGAAATGAAAAACTGTTTTTT
d_gene: NA; abundance: NA; v_gene: TRBV5-1; j_gene: TRBJ2-1; CDR3aa: CASSLGFKRDSPYNEQFF; CDR3nt: TGCGCCAGCAGCTTGGGGTTTAAGCGGGACAGTCCCTACAATGAGCAGTTCTTC
d_gene: NA; abundance: NA; v_gene: TRBV11-3; j_gene: TRBJ1-5; CDR3aa: CASSFGQYSNQPQHF; CDR3nt: TGTGCCAGCAGCTTCGGACAGTATAGCAATCAGCCCCAGCATTTT
d_gene: NA; abundance: NA; v_gene: TRBV27; j_gene: TRBJ2-7; CDR3aa: CASSFSQGREQYF; CDR3nt: TGTGCCAGCAGTTTTTCCCAGGGTCGCGAGCAGTACTTC
d_gene: NA; abundance: NA; v_gene: TRBV29-1; j_gene: TRBJ2-7; CDR3aa: CSVIGFFGEQYF; CDR3nt: TGCAGCGTGATAGGCTTCTTCGGCGAGCAGTACTTC
d_gene: TRBD2; abundance: NA; v_gene: TRBV5-4; j_gene: TRBJ2-1; CDR3aa: CASNSKLFSGRGLLYNEQFF; CDR3nt: TGTGCCAGCAACTCGAAACTCTTTAGCGGGAGGGGTCTCCTCTACAATGAGCAGTTCTTC
d_gene: TRBD1; abundance: NA; v_gene: TRBV6-6; j_gene: TRBJ1-2; CDR3aa: CASSYPRTGEGYTF; CDR3nt: TGTGCCAGCAGTTACCCCCGGACAGGGGAAGGCTACACCTTC
d_gene: NA; abundance: NA; v_gene: TRBV6-1; j_gene: TRBJ1-1; CDR3aa: CASREGRVAEAFF; CDR3nt: TGTGCCAGCAGAGAGGGGCGGGTGGCTGAAGCTTTCTTT
d_gene: NA; abundance: NA; v_gene: TRBV11-3; j_gene: TRBJ2-7; CDR3aa: CASSLGGGAPYEQYF; CDR3nt: TGTGCCAGCAGCTTAGGCGGCGGGGCACCCTACGAGCAGTACTTC